This TCR beta chain emerged from a study of spatial heterogeneity in lung cancer. Study information: Where available, sequencing covered follow-up PBMC samples, taken at a median of approximately 23 months after resection. A unique TCR and UMI combination showed up more than ten times in raw reads, on average.

At least ten counts were recorded for this clonotype. In TCRdb, the 5' RACE reads were re-called with MiXCR into one record per CDR3 protein. The sample shows tens of thousands of distinct CDR3 sequences, about 6% of them seen only once. Germline CDR1 and CDR2: DFQATT and SNEGSKA (reference sequence). V lost 6 bases, J lost 8 bases, and 9 bases stayed unmatched. The CDR3 contains 14 residues. Stated time point: blood at routine non-recurrence follow-up after resection. Unsorted tumor, nontumor lung tissue or cryopreserved PBMC supplied the whole RNA. The sequencing here drew on PBMCs, taken at follow-up. The TCR sequence derives from a male donor with early-stage non-small cell lung cancer. The chain recombines TRBV20-1 with TRBJ2-1; 11 nucleotides align to TRBD2. DNA for the CDR3: TGCAGTGCGGTTAGCGGGGGGGCCGCGGATGAGCAGTTCTTC. This encodes CSAVSGGAADEQFF.